This T cell receptor beta chain was recovered during a study of Ad26.COV2.S vaccination and SARS-CoV-2 variants. Regarding treatment: some 20 received Ad26.COV2.S at low or high dose, single or two shots; 5 received placebo; per-sample allocation not given. At day 63 after the first vaccine or placebo injection, samples were drawn. Donation was by an adult aged 18-55 years who was in Boston. As its vector, the vaccine had Ad26, which expressed Wuhan-strain SARS-CoV-2 spike. The CDR3 spans 12 residues. The germline CDR1 and CDR2 sequences are MNHEY and SVGAGI. J lost 13 bases, V lost 6 bases, and 6 bases had no gene match. TCRdb's copy holds only in-frame clones and misses some; the assay was immunoSEQ multiplex PCR. The table shows more than 300,000 clones, with just over 85% occurring only once.

The sample here was peripheral blood, taken in a trial of Ad26.COV2.S vaccine versus placebo. The origin of this receptor is a person between 18 and 60 years old who received the Ad26.COV2.S COVID-19 vaccine or a placebo. V usage is TRBV6-5 and J usage is TRBJ1-6; TRBD1 aligns across 7 bases. The CDR3 is CASRDRIGPLHF. The CDR3, as DNA: TGTGCCAGCAGGGACAGGATTGGTCCCCTCCACTTT.